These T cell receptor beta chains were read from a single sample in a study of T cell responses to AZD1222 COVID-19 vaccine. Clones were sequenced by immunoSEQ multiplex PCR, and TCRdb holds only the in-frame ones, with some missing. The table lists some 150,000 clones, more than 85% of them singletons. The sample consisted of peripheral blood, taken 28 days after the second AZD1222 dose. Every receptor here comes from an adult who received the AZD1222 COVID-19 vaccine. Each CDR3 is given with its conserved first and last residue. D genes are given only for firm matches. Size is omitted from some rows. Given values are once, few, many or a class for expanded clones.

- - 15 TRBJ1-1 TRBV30 CAWTPGAIMNTEAFF TGTGCCTGGACCCCCGGGGCGATCATGAACACTGAAGCTTTCTTT
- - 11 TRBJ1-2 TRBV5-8 CASSEWGGYTF TGTGCCAGCAGCGAATGGGGTGGCTACACCTTC
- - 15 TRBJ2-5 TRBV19 CASSIGMAGQETQYF TGTGCCAGTAGTATCGGCATGGCGGGGCAAGAGACCCAGTACTTC
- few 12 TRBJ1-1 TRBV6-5 CASSYSSTEAFF TGTGCCAGCAGTTACTCCTCCACTGAAGCTTTCTTT
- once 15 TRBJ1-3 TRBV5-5 CASSFPLEVGNTIYF TGTGCCAGCAGCTTTCCACTGGAAGTTGGAAACACCATATATTTT
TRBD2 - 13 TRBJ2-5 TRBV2 CASNRGGPETQYF TGTGCCAGCAACCGCGGGGGGCCGGAGACCCAGTACTTC
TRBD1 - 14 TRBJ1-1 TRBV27 CASSRDRANTEAFF TGTGCCAGCAGTCGGGACAGGGCGAACACTGAAGCTTTCTTT
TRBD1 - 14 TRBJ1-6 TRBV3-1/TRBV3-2 CASSLRTGDSPLHF TGTGCCAGCAGCCTTCGGACAGGGGATTCACCCCTCCACTTT
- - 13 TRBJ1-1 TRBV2 CASSGPMNTEAFF TGTGCCAGCTCGGGACCGATGAACACTGAAGCTTTCTTT
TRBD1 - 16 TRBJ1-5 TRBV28 CASNDVPGTANQPQHF TGTGCCAGCAACGACGTCCCCGGGACAGCAAATCAGCCCCAGCATTTT
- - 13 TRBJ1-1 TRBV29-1 CSAQTGSVAEAFF TGCAGCGCTCAAACAGGGTCGGTCGCTGAAGCTTTCTTT
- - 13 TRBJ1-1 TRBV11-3 CASSLYRNTEAFF TGTGCCAGCAGCTTATATCGCAACACTGAAGCTTTCTTT
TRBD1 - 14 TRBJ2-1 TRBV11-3 CASSLGPGTGEQFF TGTGCCAGCAGCTTAGGCCCAGGGACAGGGGAGCAGTTCTTC
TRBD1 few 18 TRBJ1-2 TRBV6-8 CASSYATIPGQGPNGYTF TGTGCCAGCAGTTACGCTACAATTCCGGGACAGGGGCCAAATGGCTACACCTTC